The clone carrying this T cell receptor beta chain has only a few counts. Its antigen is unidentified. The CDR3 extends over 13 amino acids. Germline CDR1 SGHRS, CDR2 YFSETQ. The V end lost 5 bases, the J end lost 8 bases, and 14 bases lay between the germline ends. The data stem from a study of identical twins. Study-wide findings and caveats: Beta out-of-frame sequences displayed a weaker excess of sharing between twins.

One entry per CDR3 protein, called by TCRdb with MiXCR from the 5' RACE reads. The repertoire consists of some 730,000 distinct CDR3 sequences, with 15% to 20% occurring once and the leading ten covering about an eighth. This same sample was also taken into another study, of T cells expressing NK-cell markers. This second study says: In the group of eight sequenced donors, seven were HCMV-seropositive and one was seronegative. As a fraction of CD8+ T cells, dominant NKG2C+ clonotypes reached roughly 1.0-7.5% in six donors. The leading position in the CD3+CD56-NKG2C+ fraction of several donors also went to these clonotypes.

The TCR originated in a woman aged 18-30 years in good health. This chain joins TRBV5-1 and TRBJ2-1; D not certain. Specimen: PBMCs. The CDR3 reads CASSGLVGDEQFF. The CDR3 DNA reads TGCGCCAGCAGTGGGCTGGTCGGAGATGAGCAGTTCTTC.